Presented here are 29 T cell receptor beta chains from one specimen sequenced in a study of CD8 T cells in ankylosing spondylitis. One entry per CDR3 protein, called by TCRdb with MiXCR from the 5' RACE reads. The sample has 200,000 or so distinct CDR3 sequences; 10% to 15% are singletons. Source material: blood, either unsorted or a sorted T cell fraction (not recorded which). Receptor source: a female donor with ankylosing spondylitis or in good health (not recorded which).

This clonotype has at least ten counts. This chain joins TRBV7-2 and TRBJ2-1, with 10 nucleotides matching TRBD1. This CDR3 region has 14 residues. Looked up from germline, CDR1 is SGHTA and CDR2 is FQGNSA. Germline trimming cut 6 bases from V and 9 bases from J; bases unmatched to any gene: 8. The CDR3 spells CASRDRGIIGEQFF. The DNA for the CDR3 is TGTGCCAGCAGGGACAGGGGGATCATCGGTGAGCAGTTCTTC.

This CDR3 is CASSPIQQETQYF. The CDR3 region has the DNA TGTGCCAGCTCACCGATCCAGCAAGAGACCCAGTACTTC. The rearrangement joins TRBV18 to TRBJ2-5; no reliable D call. The CDR3 sequence is 13 residues long. V shed 3 bases and J shed 2 bases, with 7 bases lying between them. The germline gives CDR1 KGHSH, CDR2 LQKENI. Complete variable domain (other parts from reference TRBV18 and TRBJ2-5): NAGVMQNPRHLVRRRGQEARLRCSPMKGHSHVYWYRQLPEEGLKFMVYLQKENIIDESGMPKERFSAEFPKEGPSILRIQQVVRGDSAAYFCASSPIQQETQYFGPGTRLLVL.

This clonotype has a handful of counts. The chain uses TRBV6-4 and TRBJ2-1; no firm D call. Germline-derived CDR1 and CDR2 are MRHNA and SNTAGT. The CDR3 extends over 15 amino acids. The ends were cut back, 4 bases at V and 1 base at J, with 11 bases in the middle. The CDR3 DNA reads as TGTGCCAGCAGTGCTGAAGTTGGTTCCTACAATGAGCAGTTCTTC. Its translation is CASSAEVGSYNEQFF.

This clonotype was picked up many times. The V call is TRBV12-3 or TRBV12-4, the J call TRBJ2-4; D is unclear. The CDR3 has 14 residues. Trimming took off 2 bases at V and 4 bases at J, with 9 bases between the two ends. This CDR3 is CASSLTGLKNIQYF. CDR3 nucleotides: TGTGCCAGCAGTTTAACGGGCCTAAAAAACATTCAGTACTTC.

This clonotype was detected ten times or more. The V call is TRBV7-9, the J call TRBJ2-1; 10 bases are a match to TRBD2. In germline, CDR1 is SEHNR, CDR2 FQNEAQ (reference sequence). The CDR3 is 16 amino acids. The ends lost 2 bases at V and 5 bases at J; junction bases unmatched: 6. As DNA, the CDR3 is TGTGCCAGCAGCTTAAAGCGGGAGGGCCCGGACAATGAGCAGTTCTTC. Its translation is CASSLKREGPDNEQFF.

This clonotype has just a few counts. The CDR3 sequence is CATSRDRITDTQYF. The CDR3 coding sequence is TGTGCCACCAGTCGGGACAGAATCACAGATACGCAGTATTTT. The chain is built from TRBV24-1 and TRBJ2-3; TRBD1 matches 7 bases. V shed 6 bases and J 2 bases; nucleotides not matched to a gene: 4. The germline CDR1 and CDR2 sequences are KGHDR and SFDVKD. The CDR3 contains 14 residues.

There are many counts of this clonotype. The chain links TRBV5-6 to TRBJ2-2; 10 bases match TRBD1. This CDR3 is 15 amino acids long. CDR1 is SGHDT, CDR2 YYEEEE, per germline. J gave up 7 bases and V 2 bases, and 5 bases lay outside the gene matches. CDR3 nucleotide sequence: TGTGCCAGCAGCTTTGGGACAGGGGTCGTCGGGGAGCTGTTTTTT. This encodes CASSFGTGVVGELFF.

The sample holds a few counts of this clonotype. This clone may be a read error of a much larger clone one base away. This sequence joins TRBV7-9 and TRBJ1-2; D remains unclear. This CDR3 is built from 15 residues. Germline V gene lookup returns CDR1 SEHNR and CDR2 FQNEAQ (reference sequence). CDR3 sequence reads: CASSLYRTVNYGYSF. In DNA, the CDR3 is TGTGCCAGCAGCTTATACAGAACAGTTAACTATGGCTACTCCTTC.

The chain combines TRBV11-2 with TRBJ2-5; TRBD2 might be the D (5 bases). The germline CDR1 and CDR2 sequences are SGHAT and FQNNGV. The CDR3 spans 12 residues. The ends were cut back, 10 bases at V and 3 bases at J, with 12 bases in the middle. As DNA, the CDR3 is TGTGCCACCCGACGGGGAGAAGAGACCCAGTACTTC. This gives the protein CATRRGEETQYF.

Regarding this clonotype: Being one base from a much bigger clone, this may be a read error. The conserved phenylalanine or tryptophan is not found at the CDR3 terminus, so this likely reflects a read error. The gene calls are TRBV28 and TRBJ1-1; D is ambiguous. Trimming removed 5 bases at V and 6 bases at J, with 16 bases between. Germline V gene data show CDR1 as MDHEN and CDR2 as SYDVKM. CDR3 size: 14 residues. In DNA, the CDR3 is TGTGCCAGCAGTCCCCACCTTAGAGGATCTGAAGCTTTCCTT. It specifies CASSPHLRGSEAFL.

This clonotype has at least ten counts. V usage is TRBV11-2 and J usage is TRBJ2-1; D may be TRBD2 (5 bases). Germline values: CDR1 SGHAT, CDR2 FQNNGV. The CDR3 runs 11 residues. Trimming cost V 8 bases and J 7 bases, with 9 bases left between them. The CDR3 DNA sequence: TGTGCCAGCGGAGGCGGAAATGAGCAGTTCTTC. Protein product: CASGGGNEQFF. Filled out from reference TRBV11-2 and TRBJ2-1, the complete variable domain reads EAGVAQSPRYKIIEKRQSVAFWCNPISGHATLYWYQQILGQGPKLLIQFQNNGVVDDSQLPKDRFSAERLKGVDSTLKIQPAKLEDSAVYLCASGGGNEQFFGPGTRLTVL.

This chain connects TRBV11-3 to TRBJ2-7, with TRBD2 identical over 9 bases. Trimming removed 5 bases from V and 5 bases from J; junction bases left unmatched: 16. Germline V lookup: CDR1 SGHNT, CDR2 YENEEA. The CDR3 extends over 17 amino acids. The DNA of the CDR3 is TGTGCCAGCAGCGAGGATTCGCGTAGCGGGAGTATCCACGAGCAGTACTTC. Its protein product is CASSEDSRSGSIHEQYF.

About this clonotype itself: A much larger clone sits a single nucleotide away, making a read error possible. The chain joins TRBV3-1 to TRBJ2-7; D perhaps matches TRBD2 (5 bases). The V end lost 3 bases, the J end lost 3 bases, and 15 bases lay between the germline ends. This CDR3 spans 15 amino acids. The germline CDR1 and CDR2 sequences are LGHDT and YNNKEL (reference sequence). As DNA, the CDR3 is TGTGCCAGCAGCCACGCGGAGTCCGGGGACTACGAGCAGTACTTC. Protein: CASSHAESGDYEQYF.

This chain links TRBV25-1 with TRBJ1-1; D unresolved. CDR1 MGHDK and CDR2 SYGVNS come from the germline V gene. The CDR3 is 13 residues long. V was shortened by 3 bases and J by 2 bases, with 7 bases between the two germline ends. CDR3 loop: CASSEVGNTEAFF. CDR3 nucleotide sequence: TGTGCCAGCAGTGAGGTCGGTAACACTGAAGCTTTCTTT.

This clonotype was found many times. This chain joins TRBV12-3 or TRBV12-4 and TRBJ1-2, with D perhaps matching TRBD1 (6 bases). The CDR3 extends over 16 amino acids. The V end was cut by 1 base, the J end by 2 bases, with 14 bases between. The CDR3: CASSLGGTSKNYGYTF. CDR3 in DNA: TGTGCCAGCAGTTTAGGTGGGACATCTAAGAACTATGGCTACACCTTC.

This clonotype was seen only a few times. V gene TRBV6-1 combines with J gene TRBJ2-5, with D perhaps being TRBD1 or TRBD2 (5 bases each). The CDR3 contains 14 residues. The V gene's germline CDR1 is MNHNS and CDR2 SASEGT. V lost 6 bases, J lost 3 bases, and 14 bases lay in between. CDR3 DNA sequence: TGTGCCAGCAGCCCAACTGGGGGAGAAGAGACCCAGTACTTC. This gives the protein CASSPTGGEETQYF.

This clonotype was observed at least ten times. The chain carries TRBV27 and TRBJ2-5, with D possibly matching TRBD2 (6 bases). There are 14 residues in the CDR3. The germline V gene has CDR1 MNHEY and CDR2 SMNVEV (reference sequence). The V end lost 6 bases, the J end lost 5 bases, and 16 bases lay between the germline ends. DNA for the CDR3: TGTGCCAGCAGCTTAGCGGCCTCCCGGGAGACCCAGTACTTC. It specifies CASSLAASRETQYF.

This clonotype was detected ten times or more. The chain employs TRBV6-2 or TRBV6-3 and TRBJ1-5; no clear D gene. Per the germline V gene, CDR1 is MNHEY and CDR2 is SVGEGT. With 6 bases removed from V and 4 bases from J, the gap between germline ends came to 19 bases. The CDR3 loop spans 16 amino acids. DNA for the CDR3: TGTGCCAGCAGATCTACGACCCGAAGAGGAAATCAGCCCCAGCATTTT. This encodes CASRSTTRRGNQPQHF.

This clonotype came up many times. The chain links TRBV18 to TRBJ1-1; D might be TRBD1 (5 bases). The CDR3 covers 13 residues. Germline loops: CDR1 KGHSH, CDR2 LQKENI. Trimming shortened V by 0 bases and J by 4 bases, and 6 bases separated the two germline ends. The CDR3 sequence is CASSPPGVTEAFF. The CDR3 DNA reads TGTGCCAGCTCACCACCGGGGGTCACTGAAGCTTTCTTT.

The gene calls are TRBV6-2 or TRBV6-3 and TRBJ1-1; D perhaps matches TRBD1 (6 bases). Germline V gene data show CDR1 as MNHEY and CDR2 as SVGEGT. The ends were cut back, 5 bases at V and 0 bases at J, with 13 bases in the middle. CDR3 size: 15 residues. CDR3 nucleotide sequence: TGTGCCAGCAGTGCCCCGGCAGGGGTGAACACTGAAGCTTTCTTT. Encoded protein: CASSAPAGVNTEAFF.

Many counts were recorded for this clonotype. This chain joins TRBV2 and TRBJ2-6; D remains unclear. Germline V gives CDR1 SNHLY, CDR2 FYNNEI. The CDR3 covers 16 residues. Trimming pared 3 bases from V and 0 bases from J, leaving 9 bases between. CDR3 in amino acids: CASSEWVTSGANVLTF. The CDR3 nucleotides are TGTGCCAGCAGTGAGTGGGTCACCTCTGGGGCCAACGTCCTGACTTTC. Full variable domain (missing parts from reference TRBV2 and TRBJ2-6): EPEVTQTPSHQVTQMGQEVILRCVPISNHLYFYWYRQILGQKVEFLVSFYNNEISEKSEIFDDQFSVERPDGSNFTLKIRSTKLEDSAMYFCASSEWVTSGANVLTFGAGSRLTVL.

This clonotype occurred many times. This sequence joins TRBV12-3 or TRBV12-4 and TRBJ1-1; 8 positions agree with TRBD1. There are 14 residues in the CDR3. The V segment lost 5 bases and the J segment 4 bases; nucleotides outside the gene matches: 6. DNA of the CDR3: TGTGCCAGCAGTCCAGGACAGGGCCTCACTGAAGCTTTCTTT. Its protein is CASSPGQGLTEAFF.

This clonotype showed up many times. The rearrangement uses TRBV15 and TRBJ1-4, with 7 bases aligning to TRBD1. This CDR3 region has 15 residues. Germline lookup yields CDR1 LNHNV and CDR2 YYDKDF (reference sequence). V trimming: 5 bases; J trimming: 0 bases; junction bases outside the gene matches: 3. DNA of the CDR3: TGTGCCACCAGCGTGGACAGGACAACTAATGAAAAACTGTTTTTT. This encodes CATSVDRTTNEKLFF.

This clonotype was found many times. The CDR3 reads CASSFSAWGELFF. DNA for the CDR3: TGTGCCAGCAGCTTTTCGGCGTGGGGGGAGCTGTTTTTT. The V and J genes are TRBV7-2 and TRBJ2-2; no clear D. Germline lookup yields CDR1 SGHTA and CDR2 FQGNSA. The CDR3 has 13 amino acids. Trimming pared 3 bases from V and 8 bases from J, leaving 10 bases between.

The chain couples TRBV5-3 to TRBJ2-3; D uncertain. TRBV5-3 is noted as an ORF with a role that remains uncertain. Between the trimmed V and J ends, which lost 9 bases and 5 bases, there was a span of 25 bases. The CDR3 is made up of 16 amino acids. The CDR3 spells CAISPGLLDLGDTQYF. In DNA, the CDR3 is TGTGCCATCAGCCCCGGGCTTCTCGATTTAGGAGATACGCAGTATTTT.

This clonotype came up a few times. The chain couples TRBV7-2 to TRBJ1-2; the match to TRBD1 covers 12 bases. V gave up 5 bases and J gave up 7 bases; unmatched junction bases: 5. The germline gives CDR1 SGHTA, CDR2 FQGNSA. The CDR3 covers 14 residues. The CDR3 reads CASSLGTGGSGYTF. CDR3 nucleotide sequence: TGTGCCAGCAGCCTCGGGACAGGGGGCTCTGGCTACACCTTC.

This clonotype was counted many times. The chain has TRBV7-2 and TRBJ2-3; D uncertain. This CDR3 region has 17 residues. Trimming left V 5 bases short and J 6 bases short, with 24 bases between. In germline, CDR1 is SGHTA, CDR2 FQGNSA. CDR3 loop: CASSPPRAADPHDTQYF. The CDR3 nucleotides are TGTGCCAGCAGCCCCCCTCGGGCCGCGGACCCGCACGATACGCAGTATTTT.

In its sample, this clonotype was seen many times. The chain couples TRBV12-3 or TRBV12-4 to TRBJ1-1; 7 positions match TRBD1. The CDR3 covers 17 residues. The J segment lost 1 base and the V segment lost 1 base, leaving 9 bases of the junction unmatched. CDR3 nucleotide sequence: TGTGCCAGCAGTTTAGTGGGTAGGGGGCACCCGAACACTGAAGCTTTCTTT. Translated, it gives CASSLVGRGHPNTEAFF.

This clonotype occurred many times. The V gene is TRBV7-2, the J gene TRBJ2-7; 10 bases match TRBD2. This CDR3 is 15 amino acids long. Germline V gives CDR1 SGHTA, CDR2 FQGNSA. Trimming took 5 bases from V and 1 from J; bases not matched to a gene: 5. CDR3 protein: CASSTSGINSYEQYF. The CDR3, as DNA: TGTGCCAGCAGCACTAGCGGGATCAATTCCTACGAGCAGTACTTC.